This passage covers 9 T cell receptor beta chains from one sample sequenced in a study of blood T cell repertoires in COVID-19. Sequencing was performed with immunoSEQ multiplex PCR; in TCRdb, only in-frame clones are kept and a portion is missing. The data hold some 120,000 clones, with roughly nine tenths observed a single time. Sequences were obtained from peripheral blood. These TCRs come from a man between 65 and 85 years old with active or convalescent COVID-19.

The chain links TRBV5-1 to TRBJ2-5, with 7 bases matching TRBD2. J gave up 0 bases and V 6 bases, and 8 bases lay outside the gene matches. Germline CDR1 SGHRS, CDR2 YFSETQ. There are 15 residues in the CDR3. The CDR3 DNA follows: TGCGCCAGCACCAACCACGGGACTAACCAAGAGACCCAGTACTTC. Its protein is CASTNHGTNQETQYF.

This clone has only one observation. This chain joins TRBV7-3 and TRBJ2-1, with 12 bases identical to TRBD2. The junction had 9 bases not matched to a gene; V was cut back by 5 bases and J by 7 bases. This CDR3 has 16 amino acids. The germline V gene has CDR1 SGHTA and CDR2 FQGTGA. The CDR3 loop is CASSAHLAGGPNEQFF. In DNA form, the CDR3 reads TGTGCCAGCAGCGCCCACCTAGCGGGAGGGCCGAATGAGCAGTTCTTC. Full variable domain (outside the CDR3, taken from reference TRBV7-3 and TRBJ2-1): GAGVSQTPSNKVTEKGKYVELRCDPISGHTALYWYRQSLGQGPEFLIYFQGTGAADDSGLPNDRFFAVRPEGSVSTLKIQRTERGDSAVYLCASSAHLAGGPNEQFFGPGTRLTVL.

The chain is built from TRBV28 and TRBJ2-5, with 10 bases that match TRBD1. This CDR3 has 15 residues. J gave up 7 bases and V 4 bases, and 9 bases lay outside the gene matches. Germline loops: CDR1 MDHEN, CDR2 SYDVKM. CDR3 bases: TGTGCCAGCAGTTCCTCGACAGGGGGCATGTGGACCCAGTACTTC. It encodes CASSSSTGGMWTQYF. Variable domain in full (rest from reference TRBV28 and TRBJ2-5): DVKVTQSSRYLVKRTGEKVFLECVQDMDHENMFWYRQDPGLGLRLIYFSYDVKMKEKGDIPEGYSVSREKKERFSLILESASTNQTSMYLCASSSSTGGMWTQYFGPGTRLLVL.

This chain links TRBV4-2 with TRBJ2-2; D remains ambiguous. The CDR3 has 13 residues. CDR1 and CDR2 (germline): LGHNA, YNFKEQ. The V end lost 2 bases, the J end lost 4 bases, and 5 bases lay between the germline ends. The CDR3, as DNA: TGTGCCAGCAGCCAAACTGCCACCGGGGAGCTGTTTTTT. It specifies CASSQTATGELFF.

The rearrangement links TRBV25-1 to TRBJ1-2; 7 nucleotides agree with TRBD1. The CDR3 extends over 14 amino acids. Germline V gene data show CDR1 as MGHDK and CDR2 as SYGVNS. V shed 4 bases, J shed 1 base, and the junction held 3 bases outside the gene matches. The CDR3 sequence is CASSVQGFNYGYTF. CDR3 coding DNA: TGTGCCAGCAGTGTACAGGGGTTTAACTATGGCTACACCTTC.

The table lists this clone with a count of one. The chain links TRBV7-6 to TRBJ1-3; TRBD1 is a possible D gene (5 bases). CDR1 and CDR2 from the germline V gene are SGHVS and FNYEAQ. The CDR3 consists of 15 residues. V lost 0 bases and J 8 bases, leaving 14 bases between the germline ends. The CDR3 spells CASSLAPRVGDTIYF. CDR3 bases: TGTGCCAGCAGCTTAGCTCCCAGGGTAGGGGACACCATATATTTT. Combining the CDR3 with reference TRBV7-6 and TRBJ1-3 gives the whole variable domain GAGVSQSPRYKVTKRGQDVALRCDPISGHVSLYWYRQALGQGPEFLTYFNYEAQQDKSGLPNDRFSAERPEGSISTLTIQRTEQRDSAMYRCASSLAPRVGDTIYFGEGSWLTVV.

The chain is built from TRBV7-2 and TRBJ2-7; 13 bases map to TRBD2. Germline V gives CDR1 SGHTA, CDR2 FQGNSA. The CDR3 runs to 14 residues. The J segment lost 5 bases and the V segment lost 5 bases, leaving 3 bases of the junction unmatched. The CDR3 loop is CASSPGLAGNEQYF. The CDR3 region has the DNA TGTGCCAGCAGCCCGGGACTAGCGGGGAACGAGCAGTACTTC.

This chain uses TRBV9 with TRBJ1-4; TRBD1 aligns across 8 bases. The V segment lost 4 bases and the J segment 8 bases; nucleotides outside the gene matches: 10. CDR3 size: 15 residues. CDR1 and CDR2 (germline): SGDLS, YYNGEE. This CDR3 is CASSTQTGAGEKLFF. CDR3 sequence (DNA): TGTGCCAGCAGCACCCAGACAGGGGCAGGGGAAAAACTGTTTTTT.

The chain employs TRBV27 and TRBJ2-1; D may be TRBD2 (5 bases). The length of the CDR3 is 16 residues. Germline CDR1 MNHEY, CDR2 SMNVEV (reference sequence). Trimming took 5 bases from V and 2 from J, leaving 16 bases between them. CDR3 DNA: TGTGCCAGCAGTCCCCTAGCTGGGGTGACCTACAATGAGCAGTTCTTC. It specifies CASSPLAGVTYNEQFF.